This entry describes one TCR beta chain. This clone has just a few counts. Its antigen is unknown. Base qualities are not provided; no much larger clone lies one nucleotide away. This sample is drawn from a study of control samples from healthy donors and cancer patients (dated by TCRdb to the early 2020s). Receptor libraries were prepared by the immunoSEQ multiplex PCR assay. TCRdb stores this immuneACCESS table with in-frame sequences only. Part of the clones is absent; in the studies checked, under half of the shortfall reflects unresolved V genes, and no reason is known for the rest. The sample table lists hundreds of thousands of clones, over 70% of them with a count of one. About an eighth of the sample rests with the top ten. Reading the germline V gene gives CDR1 LGHNA and CDR2 YNFKEQ. The CDR3 runs 15 amino acids, cysteine and phenylalanine included. The read is trimmed to its CDR3 DNA, 45 bases read in frame from base 1. V is trimmed back by 7 bases and J by 7 bases, and the junction contains 13 bases that no gene match accounts for.

The rearranged chain carries TRBV4-2 and TRBJ2-3; 8 middle bases align to TRBD2. Source material: PBMCs. The source is a woman aged 60-70 years with lung cancer. The DNA sequence follows: TGTGCCAGCACCCCCTCCCGGGGGGGGAGCTATACGCAGTATTTT. Its coded protein is CASTPSRGGSYTQYF.